This TCR beta chain stems from a study of neurological immune-mediated disorders. Study-wide findings and caveats: Patients with HTLV-1-associated myelopathy had the highest level of TCR clonal expansion, whereas patients with multiple sclerosis had the lowest level, falling beneath the level found in healthy controls. One related-CDR3 cluster, which may be a signature, held the repertoires of 18 of 34 multiple sclerosis patients after phylogenetic grouping.

The CDR3 runs to 13 residues. J lost 5 bases, V lost 4 bases, and 4 bases had no gene match. Germline loops: CDR1 LGHNA, CDR2 YSLEER. With 10-nucleotide random UMIs, 5'RACE was used to make the cDNA. TCRdb re-called the 5' RACE reads through MiXCR, storing one row per CDR3 protein. Seen here are approximately 90,000 distinct CDR3 sequences, 3% to 4.5% observed once, and the top ten hold 5% to 6.5%. This clonotype has a count of ten or more. Its antigen is currently unknown. V usage is TRBV4-3 and J usage is TRBJ2-7, with 8 positions matching TRBD1. Sequencing was carried out using PBMCs. The receptor's source is a woman aged 18-30 years with multiple sclerosis. This CDR3 is CASSRDRLDEQYF. The CDR3, as DNA: TGCGCCAGCAGCCGGGACAGGCTCGACGAGCAGTACTTC.